The TCR beta chain described here comes from a study of monozygotic twins with inflammatory bowel disease (dated by TCRdb to the late 2010s). Background on the whole study: The complete study included 28 monozygotic twin pairs: 19 IBD-discordant Danish pairs and nine German pairs, of which four were IBD-concordant and five were IBD-discordant. The search for disease-associated traits relied mainly on comparing IBD patients with their genetically identical healthy co-twins within discordant pairs. Each individual had, on average, about 151 000 unique TCRalpha sequences and 181 000 unique TCRbeta sequences available for analysis. The investigation overall reported the following: IBD patients shared fewer clonotypes with other individuals than healthy twins did, most markedly in patients showing signs of disease activity. Different T cell subtypes could not be distinguished in the analysis. Repertoire similarity did not differ between concordant and discordant twins, possibly due to limited statistical power. Differing immunosuppressive treatments among patients may have added background noise and inter-individual variability to the repertoires. A decrease in TCRbeta repertoire diversity, as measured by inverse Simpson index, was observed in IBD patients compared with their healthy co-twins. The results gave no support for a single strong signal or clonotype linked to IBD.

From each donor, a roughly 2.6 ml peripheral blood sample was collected into PAXgene tubes and stored at -80 degrees C. Total RNA was isolated from whole blood with the PAXgene blood miRNA kit on an automated QIAcube, without T cell sorting. Peripheral blood from monozygotic twin pairs who were concordant or discordant for inflammatory bowel disease underwent deep TCRalpha and TCRbeta repertoire profiling using unique molecular barcoding. Smoking habits were recorded for all twin pairs, and each individual was classified as a current, former or never smoker. Going by frequency alone, this clonotype is medium-sized (0.01 to 0.1%); a count is unavailable. It lacks a known antigen. Library creation used 5' RACE. The input for every TCR library was 3,500 to 4,000 ng of total RNA. For each sample, cDNA synthesis was carried out in eight separate reactions using SMARTScribe reverse transcriptase. Unique molecular identifiers containing a 6-nucleotide sample barcode were introduced through template switching during cDNA synthesis. Two nested PCRs of around 16 and 10 cycles amplified the TCRalpha and TCRbeta cDNA, and bead purification followed each PCR. Before amplification, the cDNA was treated with uracil DNA-glycosylase and purified using the QIAquick PCR purification kit. The second PCR was the step at which Illumina TruSeq-compatible adapters and sample-specific barcodes were added. Library quality and concentration were checked on TapeStation and Qubit, and libraries were pooled at around 5 ng each. Pooled libraries were sequenced on an Illumina HiSeq2500 single-index Rapid Run with 2 x 100 bp reads and custom sequencing primers. As for how the authors treated the data: MiGEC version 1.2.6 was used for UMI-based consensus assembly, which corrected PCR and sequencing errors. MiXCR version 2.1.1 was used for V(D)J alignment, clonotype assembly and CDR3 extraction. Normalisation of gene usage, clonotype sharing and MAIT/NKT TCR abundance was achieved by analysing the top 1000, 10 000 and 20 000 clonotypes per sample. After downsampling to 27 000 UMIs, diversity was calculated as the inverse Simpson index using the vegan R package. Paired Mann-Whitney U tests were applied to discordant twin pairs, and Benjamini-Hochberg correction was used for multiple testing. After the reads were reprocessed by TCRdb, one entry was made per CDR3 protein sequence, with no DNA. Here the V and J calls rest on TCRdb's processing, not on the authors' analysis. The table for this sample records 40,000 to 45,000 distinct CDR3 sequences. Together, the top ten hold approximately 5.8% of the sample.

CDR1 SGHRS and CDR2 YFSETQ were looked up in the germline V gene. The CDR3 spans 15 residues, from the cysteine through the phenylalanine. A DNA sequence was not provided. The sequence is built from TRBV5-1 and TRBJ2-3; TCRdb's D gene call, TRBD1, goes unchecked for lack of DNA. Input material: blood. The TCR was taken from a human donor with ulcerative colitis or Crohn's disease, or a healthy co-twin of an affected twin (not recorded which). The CDR3 has the sequence CASSLDPHDPFGQYF. Reference TRBV5-1 and TRBJ2-3 genes cover what lies past the CDR3, so the full variable domain is KAGVTQTPRYLIKTRGQQVTLSCSPISGHRSVSWYQQTPGQGLQFLFEYFSETQRNKGNFPGRFSGRQFSNSRSEMNVSTLELGDSALYLCASSLDPHDPFGQYFGPGTRLTVL.